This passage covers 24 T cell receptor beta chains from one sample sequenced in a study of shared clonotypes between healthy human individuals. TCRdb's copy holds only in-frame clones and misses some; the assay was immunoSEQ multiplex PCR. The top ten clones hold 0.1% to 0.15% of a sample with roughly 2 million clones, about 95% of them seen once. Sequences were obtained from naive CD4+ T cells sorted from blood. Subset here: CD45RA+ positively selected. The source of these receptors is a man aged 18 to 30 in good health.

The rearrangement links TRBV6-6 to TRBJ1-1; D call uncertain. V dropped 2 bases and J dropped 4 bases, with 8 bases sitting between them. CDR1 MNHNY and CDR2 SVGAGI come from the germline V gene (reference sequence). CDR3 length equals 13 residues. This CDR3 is CASSYGVSTEAFF. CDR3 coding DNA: TGTGCCAGCAGTTACGGGGTGAGCACTGAAGCTTTCTTT.

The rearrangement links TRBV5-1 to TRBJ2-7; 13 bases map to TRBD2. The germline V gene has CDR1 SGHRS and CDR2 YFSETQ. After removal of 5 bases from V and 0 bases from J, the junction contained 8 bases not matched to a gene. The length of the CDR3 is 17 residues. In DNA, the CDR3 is TGCGCCAGCAGGGCCGGGACTAGCGGGATGAGCTCCTACGAGCAGTACTTC. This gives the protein CASRAGTSGMSSYEQYF.

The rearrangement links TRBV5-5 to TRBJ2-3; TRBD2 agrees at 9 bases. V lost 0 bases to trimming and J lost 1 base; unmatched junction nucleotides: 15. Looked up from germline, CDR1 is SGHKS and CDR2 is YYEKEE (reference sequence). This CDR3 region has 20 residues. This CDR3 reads CASSLVPQRLAGLGTDTQYF. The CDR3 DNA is TGTGCCAGCAGCTTGGTTCCCCAACGCCTAGCGGGGCTCGGCACAGATACGCAGTATTTT.

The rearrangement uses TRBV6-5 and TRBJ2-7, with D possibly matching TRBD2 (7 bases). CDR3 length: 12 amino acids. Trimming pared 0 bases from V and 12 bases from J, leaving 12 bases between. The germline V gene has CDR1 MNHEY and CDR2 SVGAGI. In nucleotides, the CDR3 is TGTGCCAGCAGTTACTCGGGAGGGGGAGTGTACTTC. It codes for CASSYSGGGVYF.

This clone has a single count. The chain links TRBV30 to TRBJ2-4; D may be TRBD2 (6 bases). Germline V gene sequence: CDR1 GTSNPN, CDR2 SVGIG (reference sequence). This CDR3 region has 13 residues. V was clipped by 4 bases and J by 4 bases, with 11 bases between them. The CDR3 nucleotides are TGTGCCTGGAATCGACTAGGGAAAAACATTCAGTACTTC. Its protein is CAWNRLGKNIQYF.

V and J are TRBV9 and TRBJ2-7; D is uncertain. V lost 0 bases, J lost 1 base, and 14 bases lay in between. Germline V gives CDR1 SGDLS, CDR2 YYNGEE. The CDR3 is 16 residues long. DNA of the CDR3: TGTGCCAGCAGCGTAGCTGGAGCGACCGGTTCCTACGAGCAGTACTTC. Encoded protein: CASSVAGATGSYEQYF.

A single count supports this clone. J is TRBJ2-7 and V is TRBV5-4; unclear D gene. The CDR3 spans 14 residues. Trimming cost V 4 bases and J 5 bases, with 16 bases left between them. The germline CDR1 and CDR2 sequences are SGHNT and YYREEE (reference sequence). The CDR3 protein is CASSPGPALHEQYF. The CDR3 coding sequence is TGTGCCAGCAGCCCGGGCCCTGCCTTGCACGAGCAGTACTTC.

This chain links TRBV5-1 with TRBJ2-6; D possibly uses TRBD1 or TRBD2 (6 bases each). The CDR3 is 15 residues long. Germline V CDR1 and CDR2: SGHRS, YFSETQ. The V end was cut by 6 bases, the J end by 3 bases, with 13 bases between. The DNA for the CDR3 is TGCGCCAGCAATGTGGGGGGCAATGGGGCCAACGTCCTGACTTTC. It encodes CASNVGGNGANVLTF.

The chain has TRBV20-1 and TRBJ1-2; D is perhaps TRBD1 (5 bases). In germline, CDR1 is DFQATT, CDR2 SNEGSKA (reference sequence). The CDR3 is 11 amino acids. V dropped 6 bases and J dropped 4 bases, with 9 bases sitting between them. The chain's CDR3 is CSAWGVYGYTF. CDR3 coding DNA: TGCAGTGCCTGGGGGGTCTATGGCTACACCTTC.

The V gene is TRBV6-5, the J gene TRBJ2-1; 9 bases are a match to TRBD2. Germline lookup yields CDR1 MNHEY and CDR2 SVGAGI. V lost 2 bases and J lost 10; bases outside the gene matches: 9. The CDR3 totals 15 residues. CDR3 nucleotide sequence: TGTGCCAGCAGTTACGATCCTAGCGGGATGTTCGAGCAGTTCTTC. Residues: CASSYDPSGMFEQFF.

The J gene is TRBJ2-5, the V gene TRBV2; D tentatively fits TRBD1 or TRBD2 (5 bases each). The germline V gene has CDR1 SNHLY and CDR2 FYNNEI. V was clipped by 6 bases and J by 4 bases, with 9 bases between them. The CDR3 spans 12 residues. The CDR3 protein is CASRGDAETQYF. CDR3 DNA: TGTGCCAGCAGGGGGGACGCAGAGACCCAGTACTTC.

The CDR3 DNA reads TGTGCCAGCAGCAAATTGCCGGGACAGGTCATCTCCTACGAGCAGTACTTC. It yields the protein CASSKLPGQVISYEQYF. The chain has TRBV21-1 and TRBJ2-7; the table calls TRBD1, which could not be checked here. TRBV21-1 is an annotated pseudogene. The CDR3 has 17 amino acids.

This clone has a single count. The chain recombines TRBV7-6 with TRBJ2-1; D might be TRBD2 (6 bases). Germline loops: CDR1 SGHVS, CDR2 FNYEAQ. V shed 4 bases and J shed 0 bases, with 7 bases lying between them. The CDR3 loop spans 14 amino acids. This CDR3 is CASSSSVSYNEQFF. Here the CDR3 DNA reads TGTGCCAGCAGCTCTAGCGTCTCCTACAATGAGCAGTTCTTC.

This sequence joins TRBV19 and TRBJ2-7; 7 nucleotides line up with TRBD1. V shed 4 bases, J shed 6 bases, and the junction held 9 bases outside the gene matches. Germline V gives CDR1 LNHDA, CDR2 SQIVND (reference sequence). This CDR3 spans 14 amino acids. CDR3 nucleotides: TGTGCCAGTAGTACTACTCGACAGGGATCCGAGCAGTACTTC. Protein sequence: CASSTTRQGSEQYF.

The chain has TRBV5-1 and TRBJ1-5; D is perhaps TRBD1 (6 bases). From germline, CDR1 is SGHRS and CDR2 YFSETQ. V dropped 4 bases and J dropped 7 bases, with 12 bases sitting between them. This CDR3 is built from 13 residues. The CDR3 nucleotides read TGCGCCAGCAGCGTCCAACAGGGCCAGCCCCAGCATTTT. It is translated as CASSVQQGQPQHF. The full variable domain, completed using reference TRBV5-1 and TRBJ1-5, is KAGVTQTPRYLIKTRGQQVTLSCSPISGHRSVSWYQQTPGQGLQFLFEYFSETQRNKGNFPGRFSGRQFSNSRSEMNVSTLELGDSALYLCASSVQQGQPQHFGDGTRLSIL.

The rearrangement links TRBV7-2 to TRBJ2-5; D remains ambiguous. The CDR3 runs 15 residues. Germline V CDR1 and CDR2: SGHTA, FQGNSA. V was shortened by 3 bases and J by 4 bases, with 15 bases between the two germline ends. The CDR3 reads CASSFYISGSETQYF. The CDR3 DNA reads TGTGCCAGCAGCTTTTATATTTCCGGGTCAGAGACCCAGTACTTC.

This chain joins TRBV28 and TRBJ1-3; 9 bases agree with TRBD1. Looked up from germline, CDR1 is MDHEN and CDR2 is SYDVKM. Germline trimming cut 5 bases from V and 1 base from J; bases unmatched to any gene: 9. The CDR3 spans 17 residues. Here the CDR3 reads CASSPLGQGPSGNTIYF. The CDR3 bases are TGTGCCAGCAGTCCACTGGGACAGGGTCCTTCTGGAAACACCATATATTTT.

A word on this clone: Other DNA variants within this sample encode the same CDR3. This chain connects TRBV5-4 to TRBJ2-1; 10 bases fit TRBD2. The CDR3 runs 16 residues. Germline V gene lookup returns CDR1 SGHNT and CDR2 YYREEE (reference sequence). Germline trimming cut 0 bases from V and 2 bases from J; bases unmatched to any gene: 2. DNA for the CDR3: TGTGCCAGCAGCTTGGGCCTAGCGGGAGCCTACAATGAGCAGTTCTTC. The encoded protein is CASSLGLAGAYNEQFF.

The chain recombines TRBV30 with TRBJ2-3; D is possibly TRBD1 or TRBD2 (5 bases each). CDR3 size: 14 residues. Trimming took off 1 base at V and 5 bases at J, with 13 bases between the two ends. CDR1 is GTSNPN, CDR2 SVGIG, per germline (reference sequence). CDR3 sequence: CAWSAGARGDTQYF. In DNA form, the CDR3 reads TGTGCCTGGAGTGCCGGGGCTCGAGGAGATACGCAGTATTTT.

The CDR3 coding sequence is TGTGCCAGCAGTAAGCGGTGGAGAGAGACCCAGTACTTC. It encodes CASSKRWRETQYF. The chain is built from TRBV6-1 and TRBJ2-5; the D gene is possibly TRBD2 (5 bases). CDR3 length: 13 amino acids. Germline CDR1 reads MNHNS; CDR2 reads SASEGT. The V gene lost 5 bases and the J gene lost 4 bases, with 11 bases spanning the gap.

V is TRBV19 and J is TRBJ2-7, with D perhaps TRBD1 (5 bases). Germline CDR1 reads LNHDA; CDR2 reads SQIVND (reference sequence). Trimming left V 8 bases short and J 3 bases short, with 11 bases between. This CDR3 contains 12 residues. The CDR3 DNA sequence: TGTGCCAGTGGATCAGGGTTCTACGAGCAGTACTTC. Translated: CASGSGFYEQYF. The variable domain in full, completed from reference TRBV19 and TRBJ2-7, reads DGGITQSPKYLFRKEGQNVTLSCEQNLNHDAMYWYRQDPGQGLRLIYYSQIVNDFQKGDIAEGYSVSREKKESFPLTVTSAQKNPTAFYLCASGSGFYEQYFGPGTRLTVT.

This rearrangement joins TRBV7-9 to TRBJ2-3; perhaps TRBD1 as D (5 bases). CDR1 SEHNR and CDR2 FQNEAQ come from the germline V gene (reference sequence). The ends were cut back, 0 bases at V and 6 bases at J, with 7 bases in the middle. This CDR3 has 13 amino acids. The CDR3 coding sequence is TGTGCCAGCAGCTTAGCGCAGGGTGATACGCAGTATTTT. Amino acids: CASSLAQGDTQYF. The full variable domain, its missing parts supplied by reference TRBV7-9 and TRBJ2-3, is DTGVSQNPRHKITKRGQNVTFRCDPISEHNRLYWYRQTLGQGPEFLTYFQNEAQLEKSRLLSDRFSAERPKGSFSTLEIQRTEQGDSAMYLCASSLAQGDTQYFGPGTRLTVL.

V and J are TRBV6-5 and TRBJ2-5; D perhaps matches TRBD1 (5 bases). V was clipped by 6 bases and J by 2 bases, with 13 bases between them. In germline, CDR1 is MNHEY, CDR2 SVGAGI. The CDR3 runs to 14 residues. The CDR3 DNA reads TGTGCCAGCAGGGTGACAGCGAATCAAGAGACCCAGTACTTC. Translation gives CASRVTANQETQYF.

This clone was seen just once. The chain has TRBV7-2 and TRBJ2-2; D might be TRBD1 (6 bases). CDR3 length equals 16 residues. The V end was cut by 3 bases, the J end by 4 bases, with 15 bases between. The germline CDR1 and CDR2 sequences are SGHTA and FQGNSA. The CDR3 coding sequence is TGTGCCAGCAGCTTGCGCGGCCAGGGGACCACCGGGGAGCTGTTTTTT. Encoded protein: CASSLRGQGTTGELFF.